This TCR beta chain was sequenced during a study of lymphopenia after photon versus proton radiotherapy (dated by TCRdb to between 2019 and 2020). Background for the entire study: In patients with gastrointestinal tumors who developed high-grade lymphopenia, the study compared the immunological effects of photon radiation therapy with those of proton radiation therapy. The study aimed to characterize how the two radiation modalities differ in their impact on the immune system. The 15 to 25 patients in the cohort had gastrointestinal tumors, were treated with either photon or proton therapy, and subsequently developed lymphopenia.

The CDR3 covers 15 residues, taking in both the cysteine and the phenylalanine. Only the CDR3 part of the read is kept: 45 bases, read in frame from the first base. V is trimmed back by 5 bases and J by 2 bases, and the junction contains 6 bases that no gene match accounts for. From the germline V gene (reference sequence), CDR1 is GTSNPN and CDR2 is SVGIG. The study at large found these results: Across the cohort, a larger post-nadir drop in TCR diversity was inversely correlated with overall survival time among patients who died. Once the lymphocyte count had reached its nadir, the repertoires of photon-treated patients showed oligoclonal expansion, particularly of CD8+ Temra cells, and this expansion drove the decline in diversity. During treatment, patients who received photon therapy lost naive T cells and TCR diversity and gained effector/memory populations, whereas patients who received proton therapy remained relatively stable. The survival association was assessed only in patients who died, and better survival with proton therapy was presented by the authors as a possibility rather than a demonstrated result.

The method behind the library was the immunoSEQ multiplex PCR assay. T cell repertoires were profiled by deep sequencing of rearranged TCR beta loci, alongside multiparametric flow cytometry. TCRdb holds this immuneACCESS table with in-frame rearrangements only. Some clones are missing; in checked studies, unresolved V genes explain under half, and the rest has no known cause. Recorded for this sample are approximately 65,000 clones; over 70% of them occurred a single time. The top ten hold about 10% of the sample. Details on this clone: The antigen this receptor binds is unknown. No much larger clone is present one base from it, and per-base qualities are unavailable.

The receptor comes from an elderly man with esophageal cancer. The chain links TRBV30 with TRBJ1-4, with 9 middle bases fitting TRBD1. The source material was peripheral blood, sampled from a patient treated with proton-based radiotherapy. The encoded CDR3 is CAWSSGTGTNEKLFF. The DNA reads TGTGCCTGGTCCTCCGGGACAGGGACTAATGAAAAACTGTTTTTT.